These 10 T cell receptor beta chains came from one sample sequenced in a study of Ad26.COV2.S vaccination and SARS-CoV-2 variants. The repertoire was sequenced with immunoSEQ multiplex PCR; TCRdb's copy has only in-frame clones and lacks some. The data show 380,000 or so clones, 80% to 90% seen once. Treatment here: over 15 received Ad26.COV2.S at low or high dose, single or two shots; several received placebo; per-sample allocation not given. Sample collection was performed on day 63 after the first vaccine or placebo injection. The sequenced sample was peripheral blood, obtained in a trial of Ad26.COV2.S vaccine versus placebo. The receptors originated from a person aged 18-65 years who received the Ad26.COV2.S COVID-19 vaccine or a placebo.

The chain links TRBV30 to TRBJ1-2; possibly TRBD1 for D (5 bases). Trimming stripped 8 bases from V and 5 bases from J, with 15 bases between. This CDR3 spans 12 amino acids. The germline CDR1 and CDR2 sequences are GTSNPN and SVGIG (reference sequence). CDR3 sequence reads: CATEGVRYGYTF. The CDR3 bases are TGTGCCACCGAAGGGGTAAGATATGGCTACACCTTC.

This chain joins TRBV6-5 and TRBJ2-3; D possibly corresponds to TRBD2 (7 bases). Trimming stripped 7 bases from V and 6 bases from J, with 14 bases between. CDR1 and CDR2 from the germline V gene are MNHEY and SVGAGI. The CDR3 contains 13 residues. The CDR3 here is CASNQGGGDTQYF. CDR3 coding DNA: TGTGCCAGCAACCAAGGGGGGGGCGATACGCAGTATTTT.

J is TRBJ2-7 and V is TRBV28, with unresolved D. Between the trimmed V and J ends, which lost 5 bases and 3 bases, there was a span of 14 bases. Germline lookup yields CDR1 MDHEN and CDR2 SYDVKM. The CDR3 has 14 residues. For the CDR3, the DNA is TGTGCCAGCAGTCCCGCCGGGCTCCGCTACGAGCAGTACTTC. This codes for CASSPAGLRYEQYF.

The rearrangement links TRBV12-3 or TRBV12-4 to TRBJ2-1; D not resolved. Trimming removed 4 bases from V and 9 bases from J, with 4 bases in between. CDR3 length equals 10 residues. CDR3 sequence (DNA): TGTGCCAGCAGTTCTGGTGAGCAGTTCTTC. Its translation is CASSSGEQFF.

The chain uses TRBV4-3 and TRBJ2-3; 13 bases match TRBD2. Germline CDR1 LGHNA, CDR2 YSLEER. Trimming cost V 1 base and J 0 bases; bases outside gene matches: 7. This CDR3 contains 19 residues. This chain's CDR3 is CASSQAWAGLAGSTDTQYF. CDR3 in DNA: TGCGCCAGCAGCCAAGCTTGGGCGGGACTAGCGGGGAGCACAGATACGCAGTATTTT.

This chain uses TRBV19 with TRBJ2-2; 8 bases are shared with TRBD2. V was pared by 10 bases and J by 3 bases, with 10 bases of the junction left unmatched. This CDR3 region has 15 residues. CDR1 and CDR2 from the germline V gene are LNHDA and SQIVND (reference sequence). CDR3 coding DNA: TGTGCCACGAGACCGGGACTAGGGTACACCGGGGAGCTGTTTTTT. This encodes CATRPGLGYTGELFF.

The chain joins TRBV7-2 to TRBJ1-1, with a tentative D call TRBD1 (6 bases). Germline V CDR1 and CDR2: SGHTA, FQGNSA. V lost 3 bases and J 1 base, leaving 15 bases between the germline ends. The CDR3 runs 16 residues. The CDR3 reads CASSFSGGQGNTEAFF. The DNA for the CDR3 is TGTGCCAGCAGCTTCTCCGGGGGCCAGGGGAACACTGAAGCTTTCTTT.

The rearrangement joins TRBV5-3 to TRBJ1-6, with D unclear. TRBV5-3 is filed as an ORF, its function uncertain. The germline V and J ends were trimmed by 0 bases and 7 bases, with 5 bases remaining between them. This CDR3 has 13 residues. The CDR3 here is CARSLGQNSPLHF. DNA for the CDR3: TGTGCCAGAAGCTTGGGGCAGAATTCACCCCTCCACTTT.

The count of this clone is one. The chain has TRBV18 and TRBJ2-7; 8 bases fit TRBD2. Germline CDR1 is KGHSH and CDR2 is LQKENI. The CDR3 spans 12 residues. J was trimmed by 7 bases and V by 2 bases; bases with no gene match: 1. The CDR3 nucleotides read TGTGCCAGCTCACCAACGGGAGGGGAGCAGTACTTC. Encoded protein: CASSPTGGEQYF. Based on the CDR3 plus reference TRBV18 and TRBJ2-7, the full variable domain is NAGVMQNPRHLVRRRGQEARLRCSPMKGHSHVYWYRQLPEEGLKFMVYLQKENIIDESGMPKERFSAEFPKEGPSILRIQQVVRGDSAAYFCASSPTGGEQYFGPGTRLTVT.

This chain uses TRBV18 with TRBJ2-1; D possibly corresponds to TRBD1 (6 bases). This CDR3 comprises 13 residues. CDR1 and CDR2 from the germline V gene are KGHSH and LQKENI. The ends were cut back, 1 base at V and 8 bases at J, with 9 bases in the middle. The CDR3 protein is CASSPLQGHEQFF. In DNA form, the CDR3 reads TGTGCCAGCTCACCACTTCAGGGGCATGAGCAGTTCTTC. Drawing the rest from reference TRBV18 and TRBJ2-1, the complete variable domain is NAGVMQNPRHLVRRRGQEARLRCSPMKGHSHVYWYRQLPEEGLKFMVYLQKENIIDESGMPKERFSAEFPKEGPSILRIQQVVRGDSAAYFCASSPLQGHEQFFGPGTRLTVL.